A selection of T cell receptor beta chains follows, all from one sample in a study of T-cell memory formation after mild COVID-19. TCRdb recomputed calls from the 5' RACE reads with MiXCR, one row per CDR3 protein. The data hold hundreds of thousands of distinct CDR3 sequences, with 20% observed a single time. The sequencing sample was made of PBMCs or a T cell subset sorted from them (not recorded which). The receptor set was obtained from an adult woman who had mild COVID-19 (a few samples of this study predate the infection). Cell type and time point are not known. Both conserved end residues are part of each CDR3. D genes are given only for firm matches. Rows give clone size only sometimes, using once, few, many, or a class for an expanded clone.

clone size	D gene	J gene	V gene	CDR3 protein	CDR3 DNA
NA	NA	TRBJ2-7	TRBV7-9	CASSSIFGHEQYF	TGTGCCAGCAGCTCCATCTTCGGTCACGAGCAGTACTTC
NA	NA	TRBJ1-5	TRBV7-9	CASSLTTAQINQPQHF	TGTGCCAGCAGCTTAACGACAGCACAAATCAATCAGCCCCAGCATTTT
few	NA	TRBJ1-5	TRBV2	CAITDSNQPQHF	TGTGCCATCACAGACAGCAATCAGCCCCAGCATTTT
NA	NA	TRBJ2-3	TRBV29-1	CSVVYRGTDTQYF	TGCAGCGTTGTTTACAGAGGCACAGATACGCAGTATTTT
NA	NA	TRBJ1-5	TRBV5-5	CASSFEGTSNQPQHF	TGTGCCAGCAGCTTTGAGGGGACCTCCAATCAGCCCCAGCATTTT
NA	TRBD1	TRBJ2-5	TRBV25-1	CASSDPGTGGRETQYF	TGTGCCAGCAGTGATCCCGGGACAGGGGGCCGAGAGACCCAGTACTTC
NA	NA	TRBJ2-3	TRBV10-3	CATRRWGDTQYF	TGTGCCACCCGGCGTTGGGGAGATACGCAGTATTTT
NA	TRBD1	TRBJ1-1	TRBV5-5	CASSSGQALNTEAFF	TGTGCCAGCAGCTCCGGACAGGCATTGAACACTGAAGCTTTCTTT
few	NA	TRBJ1-1	TRBV2	CASSGLRGGTEAFF	TGTGCCAGCAGTGGCCTGAGGGGCGGCACTGAAGCTTTCTTT
few	TRBD2	TRBJ2-1	TRBV12-3/TRBV12-4	CASSRTWGLAGSITRNNEQFF	TGTGCCAGCAGTCGCACCTGGGGACTAGCGGGAAGCATCACTCGGAACAATGAGCAGTTCTTC
NA	NA	TRBJ2-7	TRBV2	CASSVRGSTYEQYF	TGTGCCAGCAGTGTACGGGGTTCCACCTACGAGCAGTACTTC
NA	NA	TRBJ2-7	TRBV9	CASSVDPGGYEQYF	TGTGCCAGCAGCGTAGATCCAGGCGGTTACGAGCAGTACTTC
NA	NA	TRBJ2-1	TRBV7-9	CASSLVDNEQFF	TGTGCCAGCAGCTTGGTGGACAATGAGCAGTTCTTC
few	TRBD2	TRBJ2-1	TRBV11-1	CASSPARGGRSYNEQFF	TGTGCCAGCAGCCCCGCCCGGGGGGGACGCTCCTACAATGAGCAGTTCTTC
once	NA	TRBJ1-5	TRBV6-2/TRBV6-3	CASSYQGPSNQPQHF	TGTGCCAGCAGTTACCAGGGACCTAGCAATCAGCCCCAGCATTTT
NA	TRBD1	TRBJ2-1	TRBV5-1	CASTLDRTGGNEQFF	TGCGCCAGTACGCTGGATCGGACAGGGGGCAATGAGCAGTTCTTC
NA	NA	TRBJ2-1	TRBV5-5	CASSSLVAEYNEQFF	TGTGCCAGCAGCTCCCTTGTAGCCGAATACAATGAGCAGTTCTTC
few	TRBD2	TRBJ2-7	TRBV11-1	CASRAGAKAYEQYF	TGTGCCAGCAGAGCGGGAGCTAAAGCCTACGAGCAGTACTTC
NA	TRBD1	TRBJ1-1	TRBV7-2	CASSTYRGHTEAFF	TGTGCCAGCAGCACTTACAGGGGCCACACTGAAGCTTTCTTT
NA	TRBD1	TRBJ1-5	TRBV13	CASSETGAQPQHF	TGTGCCAGCAGCGAAACAGGGGCCCAGCCCCAGCATTTT
few	NA	TRBJ2-3	TRBV5-1	CASSLATGEGDTQYF	TGCGCCAGCAGCTTGGCCACGGGGGAAGGAGATACGCAGTATTTT
NA	TRBD2	TRBJ2-3	TRBV6-6	CASSTGGGSTDTQYF	TGTGCCAGCAGTACGGGGGGAGGGAGCACAGATACGCAGTATTTT
few	NA	TRBJ1-6	TRBV10-3	CAISVGGSPLHF	TGTGCCATCAGTGTTGGGGGGTCACCCCTCCACTTT
NA	TRBD1	TRBJ1-3	TRBV7-9	CASSPGTATSGNTIYF	TGTGCCAGCAGCCCGGGGACAGCCACTTCTGGAAACACCATATATTTT
NA	NA	TRBJ1-1	TRBV7-9	CASTQQTGNTEAFF	TGTGCCAGCACCCAACAGACAGGGAACACTGAAGCTTTCTTT
NA	TRBD1	TRBJ1-6	TRBV20-1	CSARPQGTPYNSPLHF	TGCAGTGCTAGACCACAGGGGACCCCTTATAATTCACCCCTCCACTTT
many	NA	TRBJ2-1	TRBV6-2/TRBV6-3	CASSYSGGLYNEQFF	TGTGCCAGCAGTTACTCAGGCGGGTTATACAATGAGCAGTTCTTC
few	NA	TRBJ1-1	TRBV20-1	CSASTTPREAFF	TGCAGTGCTAGCACCACCCCGAGAGAAGCTTTCTTT
NA	NA	TRBJ2-1	TRBV7-2	CASSSLPGYNEQFF	TGTGCCAGCAGCTCGCTTCCAGGGTACAATGAGCAGTTCTTC
many	NA	TRBJ2-2	TRBV20-1	CSVLTNTGELFF	TGCAGTGTGCTAACGAACACCGGGGAGCTGTTTTTT
many	NA	TRBJ1-1	TRBV29-1	CSVETGYSGTEAFF	TGCAGCGTTGAAACAGGGTACAGTGGGACTGAAGCTTTCTTT
NA	NA	TRBJ2-2	TRBV7-6	CASSLTTRANTGELFF	TGTGCCAGCAGCCTTACAACTAGAGCGAACACCGGGGAGCTGTTTTTT
NA	TRBD2	TRBJ2-1	TRBV24-1	CATSVLSSGLYNEQFF	TGTGCCACCAGTGTATTGTCTAGCGGACTGTACAATGAGCAGTTCTTC
NA	NA	TRBJ2-1	TRBV5-1	CASSLAGGAYYNEQFF	TGCGCCAGCAGCTTGGCCGGCGGGGCCTACTACAATGAGCAGTTCTTC
NA	TRBD1	TRBJ1-2	TRBV20-1	CSATQRTGDGGTF	TGCAGTGCTACCCAAAGGACAGGGGACGGCGGCACCTTC
NA	NA	TRBJ2-1	TRBV7-2	CASSLGTYGEQFF	TGTGCCAGCAGCTTAGGGACATACGGTGAGCAGTTCTTC
NA	NA	TRBJ1-1	TRBV7-9	CASSGPQDEAFF	TGTGCCAGCAGTGGACCACAGGATGAAGCTTTCTTT
NA	NA	TRBJ1-1	TRBV5-1	CASSSAEFTEAFF	TGCGCCAGCAGCTCGGCCGAATTTACTGAAGCTTTCTTT
NA	NA	TRBJ1-1	TRBV27	CASSTSRLVATEAFF	TGTGCCAGCAGTACATCCCGATTGGTGGCCACTGAAGCTTTCTTT
NA	NA	TRBJ1-1	TRBV12-3/TRBV12-4	CASSLTGLGAFF	TGTGCCAGCAGTTTGACGGGCCTCGGAGCTTTCTTT
NA	NA	TRBJ2-3	TRBV10-3	CAITEGVGGPTDTQYF	TGTGCCATCACGGAAGGAGTGGGGGGGCCCACAGATACGCAGTATTTT
NA	TRBD1	TRBJ2-1	TRBV29-1	CSVEVSGQEYNEQFF	TGCAGCGTTGAAGTGTCGGGACAGGAATACAATGAGCAGTTCTTC
few	NA	TRBJ2-5	TRBV13	CASSLKRGQQETQYF	TGTGCCAGCAGCTTAAAACGGGGGCAGCAGGAGACCCAGTACTTC
NA	NA	TRBJ1-5	TRBV12-3/TRBV12-4	CASRSSGTSGQPQHF	TGTGCCAGCAGATCCTCAGGGACCTCGGGTCAGCCCCAGCATTTT
few	TRBD1	TRBJ2-3	TRBV6-1	CASSESPRQGGTDTQYF	TGTGCCAGCAGTGAATCTCCCCGACAGGGAGGCACAGATACGCAGTATTTT
few	NA	TRBJ2-1	TRBV29-1	CSVAGRLYNEQFF	TGCAGCGTTGCGGGACGGCTCTACAATGAGCAGTTCTTC
many	NA	TRBJ1-5	TRBV6-2/TRBV6-3	CASSREGRINQPQHF	TGTGCCAGCAGCCGAGAAGGACGGATTAATCAGCCCCAGCATTTT
NA	NA	TRBJ2-5	TRBV9	CASSAGRGETQYF	TGTGCCAGCAGCGCTGGGCGGGGAGAGACCCAGTACTTC
NA	TRBD1	TRBJ2-7	TRBV19	CASSIGGTGSYEQYF	TGTGCCAGTAGTATAGGAGGGACAGGGTCCTACGAGCAGTACTTC
NA	NA	TRBJ2-2	TRBV7-2	CASSFRAANTGELFF	TGTGCCAGCAGCTTCAGGGCCGCGAACACCGGGGAGCTGTTTTTT
NA	NA	TRBJ2-1	TRBV7-2	CASSLSAAGNEQFF	TGTGCCAGCAGCTTAAGCGCGGCGGGTAATGAGCAGTTCTTC
NA	NA	TRBJ2-2	TRBV24-1	CATSVEGDTGELFF	TGTGCCACCAGTGTGGAGGGGGACACCGGGGAGCTGTTTTTT
NA	NA	TRBJ2-2	TRBV18	CASSQLGRGTGELFF	TGTGCCAGCTCACAACTGGGGAGAGGCACCGGGGAGCTGTTTTTT
few	NA	TRBJ1-1	TRBV6-5	CASIGGGKVEAFF	TGTGCCAGCATAGGGGGGGGGAAGGTTGAAGCTTTCTTT
many	NA	TRBJ1-2	TRBV5-1	CASSLDEFPTNYGYTF	TGCGCCAGCAGCTTGGACGAGTTCCCGACTAACTATGGCTACACCTTC